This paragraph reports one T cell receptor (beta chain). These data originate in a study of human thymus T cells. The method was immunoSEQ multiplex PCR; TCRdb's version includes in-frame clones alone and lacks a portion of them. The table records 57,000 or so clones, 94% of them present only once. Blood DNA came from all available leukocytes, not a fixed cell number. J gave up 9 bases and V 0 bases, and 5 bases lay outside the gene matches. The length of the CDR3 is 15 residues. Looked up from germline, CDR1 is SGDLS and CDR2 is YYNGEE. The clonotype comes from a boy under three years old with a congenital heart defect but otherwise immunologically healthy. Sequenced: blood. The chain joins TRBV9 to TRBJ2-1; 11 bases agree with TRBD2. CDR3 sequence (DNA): TGTGCCAGCAGCGTAGAACTAGCGGGAGTGAGTGAGCAGTTCTTC. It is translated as CASSVELAGVSEQFF.